The rows below give T cell receptor beta chains drawn from one sample of a study of CD8+CD57+ T cells in acquired aplastic anemia. TCRdb passed the reads through MiXCR, listing each CDR3 protein once. The sample has 450,000 to 600,000 distinct CDR3 sequences, 25% to 40% seen once. Material for sequencing was sorted CD4+, CD8+, or CD8+CD57+ T cells (not recorded which) from PBMCs. The receptors derive from a human donor with aplastic anemia. The CDR3 runs from the conserved cysteine through the conserved F or W. The D gene is left open where the match is weak. A row's size may be missing; if present it is once, few, many or a size class.

clone size	CDR3 length	D gene	V gene	J gene	CDR3 DNA	CDR3 protein
many	16	TRBD1	TRBV7-3	TRBJ1-2	TGTGCCAGCAGCTCCGGCCGGACAGGGGACAGCTATGGCTACACCTTC	CASSSGRTGDSYGYTF
NA	17	NA	TRBV7-6	TRBJ2-1	TGTGCCAGCAGCTTATCCGCTTCTTCAGCCTCCTACAATGAGCAGTCCTTC	CASSLSASSASYNEQSF
NA	13	NA	TRBV10-3	TRBJ2-7	TGTGCCATCAGTGACCCCCTATCAAGAGGGCAGTACTTC	CAISDPLSRGQYF
NA	14	NA	TRBV20-1	TRBJ2-7	TGCAGTGCTAGATCTACAAAAATCTCCTACGAGCAGTACTTC	CSARSTKISYEQYF
few	15	NA	TRBV18	TRBJ1-5	TGTGCCAGCTCACCATTGGCCAGCAGCAATCAGCCCCAGCATTTT	CASSPLASSNQPQHF
many	14	NA	TRBV12-3/TRBV12-4	TRBJ1-6	TGTGCCAGCAGTTCCGGGACCGAGGGTTCACCCCTCCACTTT	CASSSGTEGSPLHF
once	16	NA	TRBV20-1	TRBJ2-1	TGCAGTGCTAGAGGTACCTCCGCGGATCTTTACAATGAGCAGTTCTTC	CSARGTSADLYNEQFF
few	14	TRBD1	TRBV18	TRBJ1-6	TGTGCCAGCTCTAATTACAGGGGCGTTTCACCCCTCCACTTT	CASSNYRGVSPLHF
few	14	TRBD1	TRBV5-4	TRBJ2-7	TGTGCCAGCAGCCTTGGACAGGGGAGGGACGAGCAGTATTTC	CASSLGQGRDEQYF
NA	13	TRBD1	TRBV10-3	TRBJ1-2	TGTGCCACCACTCCGGGACAGGGGATAGGCTACACCTTC	CATTPGQGIGYTF
many	15	TRBD2	TRBV19	TRBJ2-1	TGTGCCAGTATGCCTAGCGGGAGCTCCTACAATGAGCAGTTCTTC	CASMPSGSSYNEQFF
NA	14	TRBD1	TRBV6-4	TRBJ1-2	TGTGCCAGCCGGGACAGCGGAGGGACCTATGGCTACACCTTC	CASRDSGGTYGYTF
NA	13	NA	TRBV12-3/TRBV12-4	TRBJ2-5	TGTGCCAGCAGTGGGACTGCTAAAGAGACCCAGTACTTC	CASSGTAKETQYF
few	13	TRBD1	TRBV11-3	TRBJ2-1	TGTGCCAGCAGCTTAACAGGGGATGGTGAGCAGTTCTTC	CASSLTGDGEQFF
NA	17	TRBD1	TRBV30	TRBJ1-1	TGTGCCTGGAGTGTAGAGACAGGGGGTTGGATGAACACTGAAGCTTTCTTT	CAWSVETGGWMNTEAFF
many	12	NA	TRBV29-1	TRBJ2-7	TGCAGCGTTGGGACATCTTCGAGGGAGCAGTACTTC	CSVGTSSREQYF
many	16	NA	TRBV7-8	TRBJ1-1	TGTGCCAGCAGCTTGATTGGTAACAGGGCGAACACTGAAGCTTTCTTT	CASSLIGNRANTEAFF
many	15	NA	TRBV15	TRBJ2-5	TGTGCCACCAGCAGTTTCCAGGGGCCGAGTGGAGTCCAGTACTTC	CATSSFQGPSGVQYF
NA	16	TRBD1	TRBV18	TRBJ2-7	TGTGCCAGCTCACCCCGGGGACAGTCAAGCTCCTACGAGCAGTACTTC	CASSPRGQSSSYEQYF
NA	16	NA	TRBV6-1	TRBJ2-3	TGTGCCAGCTCCTCTGTGGGCGCACGGAGCACAGATACGCAGTATTTT	CASSSVGARSTDTQYF
many	10	NA	TRBV2	TRBJ2-3	TGTGCCAGCAGTGCAGATACGCAGTATTTT	CASSADTQYF
NA	18	NA	TRBV5-1	TRBJ1-1	TGCGCCAGCAGCTTGGCAGGAATAAAAACCCCCATGAACACTGAAGCTTTCTTT	CASSLAGIKTPMNTEAFF
few	15	NA	TRBV7-2	TRBJ2-7	TGTGCCAGCAGCAGTAACCGCGCCAGCCTCTACGAGCAGTACTTC	CASSSNRASLYEQYF
NA	13	NA	TRBV7-9	TRBJ2-7	TGTGCCAGCAGCTATAGCGAAACCTACGAGCAGTACTTC	CASSYSETYEQYF
NA	12	NA	TRBV7-2	TRBJ2-1	TGTGCCAGCAGCTACATCCCGAATGAGCAGTTCTTC	CASSYIPNEQFF
NA	13	NA	TRBV24-1	TRBJ2-1	TGCAGTGCCCCTCATGGGGAAACCAATGAGCAGTTCTTC	CSAPHGETNEQFF
NA	13	TRBD1	TRBV6-2/TRBV6-3	TRBJ1-2	TGTGGCAGCAGTCGGGACAGAGGTCATGGCTACACCTTC	CGSSRDRGHGYTF
NA	15	TRBD1	TRBV5-4	TRBJ1-6	TGTGCCAGCAGCCGGGGCCAGGGGGCTAATTCACCCCTCCACTTT	CASSRGQGANSPLHF
few	16	NA	TRBV27	TRBJ1-6	TGTGCCAGCAGTTTTAGGTTCCTCCCGGGGAATTCACCCCTCCACTTT	CASSFRFLPGNSPLHF
NA	13	NA	TRBV20-1	TRBJ2-1	TGCAGTGCTAGGACGGACTCCTACAATGAGCAGTTCTTC	CSARTDSYNEQFF
NA	14	NA	TRBV20-1	TRBJ2-5	TGCAGTGCTAGCGGTTTAGACGGCAAAGAGACCCAGTACTTC	CSASGLDGKETQYF
many	15	NA	TRBV19	TRBJ1-5	TGTGCCAGTAGTTCCGTAGGAGGGACCGATCAGCCCCAGCATTTT	CASSSVGGTDQPQHF
NA	16	TRBD2	TRBV19	TRBJ2-1	TGTGCCAGTAGTATAGTTCCAGCGGGAGTTTACAATGAGCAGTTCTTC	CASSIVPAGVYNEQFF
few	13	NA	TRBV12-5	TRBJ1-1	TGTGCTAGTGGTTTGCAACAGGGCACTGAAGCTTTCTTT	CASGLQQGTEAFF
NA	13	NA	TRBV7-2	TRBJ2-5	TGTGCCAGCAGCCCGGGACATGCGGAGACCCAGTACTTC	CASSPGHAETQYF
NA	12	NA	TRBV29-1	TRBJ2-7	TGCAGCTTGGTGACAGGACCGGGCGAGCAGTACTTC	CSLVTGPGEQYF
NA	16	NA	TRBV20-1	TRBJ2-1	TGCAGTGCCGCCCCCCTGAGGGGGACACGCCACAATGAGCAGTTCTTC	CSAAPLRGTRHNEQFF
many	11	NA	TRBV19	TRBJ1-1	TGTGCCAGTTCTCAGGGGCCTGAAGCTTTCTTT	CASSQGPEAFF
many	14	NA	TRBV20-1	TRBJ1-5	TGCAGTGCTAGACGTCAGACACGCAATCAGCCCCAGCATTTT	CSARRQTRNQPQHF
many	15	NA	TRBV4-1	TRBJ1-2	TGCGCCAGCAGCCAAGCCCTTTGGGTTCGGGATGGCTACACCTTC	CASSQALWVRDGYTF
NA	16	NA	TRBV5-1	TRBJ2-2	TGCGCCAGCAGCTTGATTCCTTCAGGAAACACCGGGGAGCTGTTTTTT	CASSLIPSGNTGELFF
NA	15	TRBD1	TRBV19	TRBJ1-5	TGTGCCAGTAGACAGGGGACAGGTAGCAATCAGCCCCAGCATTTT	CASRQGTGSNQPQHF
NA	14	NA	TRBV2	TRBJ2-2	TGTGCCAGCAGGGAGGGACACAACATCGGGGAGCTGTTTTTT	CASREGHNIGELFF
NA	14	NA	TRBV7-9	TRBJ1-1	TGTGCCAGCAGCCCGATCCGGGACAACACTGAAGCTTTCTTT	CASSPIRDNTEAFF
few	16	NA	TRBV7-2	TRBJ2-5	TGTGCCAGCAGCTTAGAGGTGGCGTCAAGGTTGGAGACCCAGTACTTC	CASSLEVASRLETQYF
NA	15	NA	TRBV6-2/TRBV6-3	TRBJ2-7	TGTGCCAGCAAACCCTCCGGACGGGATGCCTACGAGCAGTACTTC	CASKPSGRDAYEQYF
few	16	TRBD2	TRBV10-3	TRBJ2-3	TGTGCCATCAGTGAGACAGCGGGGGGCCCCACAGATACGCAGTATTTT	CAISETAGGPTDTQYF
NA	14	NA	TRBV19	TRBJ1-2	TGTGCCAGCAGCTTGGCCGTAGAACCCTATGGCTACACCTTC	CASSLAVEPYGYTF
few	14	TRBD1	TRBV6-1	TRBJ2-3	TGTGCCAGTACGGGACAGGGTCGCACAGATACGCAGTATTTT	CASTGQGRTDTQYF
many	13	NA	TRBV7-2	TRBJ1-5	TGTGCCAGCAGCCACAGGGTCAATCAGCCCCAGCATTTT	CASSHRVNQPQHF
many	15	TRBD1	TRBV14	TRBJ1-2	TGTGCCAGCAGCCCGCGTGGGACAGGTTGGGGCGGCTACACCTTC	CASSPRGTGWGGYTF
few	12	NA	TRBV12-3/TRBV12-4	TRBJ2-7	TGTGCCAGCGCGGACAGTTTCTACGAGCAGTACTTC	CASADSFYEQYF
many	12	NA	TRBV2	TRBJ1-1	TGTGCCAGCAGGGGAATGGTCACTGAAGCTTTCTTT	CASRGMVTEAFF
few	19	NA	TRBV12-3/TRBV12-4	TRBJ2-1	TGTGCCAGCAGTTCACGGACAGGGGAGAGCGGGAGGCCAGACAATGAGCAGTTCTTC	CASSSRTGESGRPDNEQFF
many	13	NA	TRBV24-1	TRBJ1-1	TGTGCCACCACCGGAGAGGAGGACACTGAAGCTTTCTTT	CATTGEEDTEAFF
few	13	NA	TRBV5-4	TRBJ2-7	TGTGCCAGCAGCTTGCTCGAAAGGGACGAGCAGTACTTC	CASSLLERDEQYF
NA	14	NA	TRBV19	TRBJ1-2	TGTGCCAGTATATCGGGCAGGTTCAGCTATGGCTACACCTTC	CASISGRFSYGYTF
many	13	NA	TRBV9	TRBJ2-7	TGTGCCAGCAGCGCCGGGACCGACTACGAGCAGTACTTC	CASSAGTDYEQYF
many	15	NA	TRBV4-3	TRBJ1-2	TGCGCCAGCAGCCAAGATCAGTACAGCGGGTATGGCTACACCTTC	CASSQDQYSGYGYTF
NA	17	TRBD1	TRBV3-1	TRBJ1-3	TGTGCCAGCAGCCAAGGCGCCGGGACAGGGCCTGGAAACACCATATATTTT	CASSQGAGTGPGNTIYF